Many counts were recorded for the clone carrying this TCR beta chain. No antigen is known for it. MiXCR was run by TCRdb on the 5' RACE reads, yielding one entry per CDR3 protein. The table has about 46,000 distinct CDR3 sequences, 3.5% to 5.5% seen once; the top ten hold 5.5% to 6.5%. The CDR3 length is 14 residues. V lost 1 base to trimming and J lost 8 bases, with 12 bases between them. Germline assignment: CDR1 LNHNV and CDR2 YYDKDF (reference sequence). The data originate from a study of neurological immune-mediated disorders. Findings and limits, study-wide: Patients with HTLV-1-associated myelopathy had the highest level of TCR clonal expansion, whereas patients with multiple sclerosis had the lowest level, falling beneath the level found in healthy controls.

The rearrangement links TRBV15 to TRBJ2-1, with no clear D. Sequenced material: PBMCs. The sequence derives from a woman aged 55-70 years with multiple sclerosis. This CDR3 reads CATSRVRSRDEQFF. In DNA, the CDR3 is TGTGCCACCAGCAGAGTTCGGAGTAGGGATGAGCAGTTCTTC.